The 7 T cell receptor beta chains below all came from one sample that was sequenced in a study of T cell repertoires in cytomegalovirus infection. TCRdb used MiXCR to reprocess the reads, holding one entry per CDR3 protein. The repertoire holds about 890,000 distinct CDR3 sequences, with 25% to 40% as singletons. No antigen has been identified for these receptors. The source material was cultured CD8+ T cells from PBMCs, sampled from culture after CMV antigen stimulation. The receptor set was obtained from a human donor in good health (CMV status not recorded). Some clones in this sample may be carry-over from other donors' samples.

There are a few counts of this clonotype. This chain links TRBV2 with TRBJ1-5; maybe TRBD1 (6 bases). V was shortened by 4 bases and J by 0 bases, with 31 bases between the two germline ends. The CDR3 has 22 amino acids. CDR1 SNHLY and CDR2 FYNNEI come from the germline V gene. CDR3: CASSVFGTVQGSIKGSNQPQHF. The CDR3 DNA is TGTGCCAGCAGTGTATTCGGGACCGTACAGGGCTCCATTAAGGGTAGCAATCAGCCCCAGCATTTT.

This clonotype was counted many times. The V and J genes are TRBV7-2 and TRBJ1-1, with 7 positions matching TRBD1. The CDR3 is 15 residues long. Germline V lookup: CDR1 SGHTA, CDR2 FQGNSA. With V trimmed by 4 bases and J by 3 bases, 8 bases remained unmatched. The CDR3 protein is CASSSVTGSYTEAFF. In DNA form, the CDR3 reads TGTGCCAGCAGCTCCGTGACAGGGTCCTACACTGAAGCTTTCTTT.

The table lists this clonotype with a few counts. This chain joins TRBV7-2 and TRBJ1-2; D uncertain. The V gene lost 1 base and the J gene lost 5 bases, with 11 bases spanning the gap. Germline V gene data show CDR1 as SGHTA and CDR2 as FQGNSA. CDR3 length: 14 amino acids. CDR3 region: CASSLELNSYGYTF. As DNA, the CDR3 is TGTGCCAGCAGCTTAGAACTTAACTCTTATGGCTACACCTTC.

This sequence joins TRBV5-1 and TRBJ1-4; D unresolved. The V gene lost 7 bases and the J gene lost 8 bases, with 21 bases spanning the gap. Germline V gene data show CDR1 as SGHRS and CDR2 as YFSETQ. CDR3 size: 15 residues. CDR3 sequence: CASRMDLDPHEKLFF. The CDR3 region has the DNA TGCGCCAGCCGAATGGACTTGGACCCCCACGAAAAACTGTTTTTT.

This clonotype was seen only a few times. The V gene is TRBV12-3 or TRBV12-4, the J gene TRBJ2-1, with TRBD2 matching 13 bases. The CDR3 loop spans 20 amino acids. V lost 6 bases, J lost 2 bases, and 16 bases stayed unmatched. The CDR3 protein is CASSPWVTSGGTTAYNEQFF. Written as DNA, the CDR3 is TGTGCCAGCAGCCCCTGGGTGACTAGCGGGGGGACGACCGCCTACAATGAGCAGTTCTTC.

V gene TRBV10-1 combines with J gene TRBJ1-5; D perhaps matches TRBD1 (6 bases). CDR3 length: 13 residues. Trimming took 6 bases from V and 5 from J, leaving 11 bases between them. Germline CDR1 and CDR2: WNHNN and SYGVQD (reference sequence). CDR3 residues: CASSHGGDQPQHF. The CDR3 bases are TGCGCCAGCAGCCACGGGGGCGATCAGCCCCAGCATTTT.

This clonotype has a handful of counts. The chain recombines TRBV4-3 with TRBJ1-6; D is ambiguous. V was pared by 0 bases and J by 7 bases, with 7 bases between. The CDR3 length is 14 residues. Germline lookup yields CDR1 LGHNA and CDR2 YSLEER. CDR3 bases: TGCGCCAGCAGCCAAGAAGAGGTGAATTCACCCCTCCACTTT. Residues: CASSQEEVNSPLHF.